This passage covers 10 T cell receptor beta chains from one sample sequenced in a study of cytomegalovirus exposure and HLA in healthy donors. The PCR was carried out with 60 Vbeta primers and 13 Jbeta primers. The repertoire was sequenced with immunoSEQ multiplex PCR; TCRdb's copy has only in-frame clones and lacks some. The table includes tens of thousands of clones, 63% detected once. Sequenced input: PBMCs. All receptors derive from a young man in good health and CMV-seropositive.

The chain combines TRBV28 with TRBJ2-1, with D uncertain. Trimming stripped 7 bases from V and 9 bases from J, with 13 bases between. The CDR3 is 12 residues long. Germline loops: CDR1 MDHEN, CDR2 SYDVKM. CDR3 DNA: TGTGCCAGCACCCTCTTGAACGGTGAGCAGTTCTTC. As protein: CASTLLNGEQFF.

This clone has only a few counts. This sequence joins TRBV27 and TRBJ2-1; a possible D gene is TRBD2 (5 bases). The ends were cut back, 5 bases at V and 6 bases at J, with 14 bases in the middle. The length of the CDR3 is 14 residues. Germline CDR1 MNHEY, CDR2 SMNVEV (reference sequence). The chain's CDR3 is CASSPRGFSNEQFF. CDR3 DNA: TGTGCCAGCAGTCCTCGGGGATTTAGCAATGAGCAGTTCTTC.

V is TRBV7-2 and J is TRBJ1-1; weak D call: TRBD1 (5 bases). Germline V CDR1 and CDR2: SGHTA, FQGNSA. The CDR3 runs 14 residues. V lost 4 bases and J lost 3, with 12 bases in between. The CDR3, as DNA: TGTGCCAGCAGCTCCTCTCCGGGGGACACTGAAGCTTTCTTT. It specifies CASSSSPGDTEAFF.

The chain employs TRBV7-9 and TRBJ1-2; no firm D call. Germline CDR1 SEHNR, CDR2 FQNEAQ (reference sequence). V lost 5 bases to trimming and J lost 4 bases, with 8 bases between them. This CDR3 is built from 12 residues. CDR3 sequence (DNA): TGTGCCAGCAGCCCCGGGAGCTATGGCTACACCTTC. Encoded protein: CASSPGSYGYTF.

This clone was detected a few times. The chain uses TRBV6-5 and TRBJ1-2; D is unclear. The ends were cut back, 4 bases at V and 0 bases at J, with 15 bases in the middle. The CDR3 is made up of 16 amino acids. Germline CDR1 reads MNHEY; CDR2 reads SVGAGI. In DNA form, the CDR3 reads TGTGCCAGCAGTTCACGTATAGGCGGGGCTAACTATGGCTACACCTTC. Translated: CASSSRIGGANYGYTF.

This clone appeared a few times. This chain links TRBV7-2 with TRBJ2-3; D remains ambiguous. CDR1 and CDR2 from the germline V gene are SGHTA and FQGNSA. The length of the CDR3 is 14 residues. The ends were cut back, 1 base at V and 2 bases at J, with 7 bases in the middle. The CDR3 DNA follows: TGTGCCAGCAGCTTAGGACTTCCCACAGATACGCAGTATTTT. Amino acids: CASSLGLPTDTQYF.

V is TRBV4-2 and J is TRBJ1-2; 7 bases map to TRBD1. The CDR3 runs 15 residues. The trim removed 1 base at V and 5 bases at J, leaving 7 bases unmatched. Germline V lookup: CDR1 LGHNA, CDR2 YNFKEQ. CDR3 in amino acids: CASSQVVGGGYGYTF. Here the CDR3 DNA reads TGTGCCAGCAGCCAAGTGGTAGGGGGCGGGTATGGCTACACCTTC.

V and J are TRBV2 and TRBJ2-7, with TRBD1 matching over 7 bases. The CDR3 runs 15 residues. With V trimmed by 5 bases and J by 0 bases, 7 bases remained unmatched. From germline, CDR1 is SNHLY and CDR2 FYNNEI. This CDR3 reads CASSSRDRYSYEQYF. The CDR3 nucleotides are TGTGCCAGCAGTTCCCGGGACAGATACTCCTACGAGCAGTACTTC.

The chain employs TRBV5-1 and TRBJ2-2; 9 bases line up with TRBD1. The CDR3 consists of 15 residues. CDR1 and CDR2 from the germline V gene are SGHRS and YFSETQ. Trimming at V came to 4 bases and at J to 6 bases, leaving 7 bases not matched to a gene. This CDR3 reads CASSVGQGVPGELFF. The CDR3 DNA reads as TGCGCCAGCAGCGTGGGACAGGGAGTCCCCGGGGAGCTGTTTTTT.

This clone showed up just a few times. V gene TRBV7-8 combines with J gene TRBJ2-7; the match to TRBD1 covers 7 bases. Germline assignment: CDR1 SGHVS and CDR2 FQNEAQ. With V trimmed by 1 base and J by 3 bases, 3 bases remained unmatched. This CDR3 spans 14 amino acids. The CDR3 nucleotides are TGTGCCAGCAGCTTAGATAACAGGGGCTACGAGCAGTACTTC. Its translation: CASSLDNRGYEQYF.